The T cell receptor beta chain under discussion was sequenced for a study of cytomegalovirus exposure and HLA in healthy donors. At the level of the study: From HLA-typed donors, an early data release held around 85 million unique TCRs. General study points: Other equally common chains were less clonally expanded than HLA-associated TCR beta chains, a later analysis showed. Common viral pathogens (according to a later analysis) appeared linked to several of the most significant clusters.

The germline CDR1 and CDR2 sequences are LGHNA and YNFKEQ. Trimming took 0 bases from V and 2 from J, leaving 11 bases between them. This CDR3 comprises 15 residues. A word on this clone: Antigen unknown.

Primers included in the PCR were 60 Vbeta and 13 Jbeta primers. Sequenced by immunoSEQ multiplex PCR; TCRdb stores in-frame clones only, minus some. The sample lists roughly 100,000 clones; approximately 69% were seen once. The origin of this receptor is a man younger than 40 in good health and CMV-seronegative. What was sequenced was PBMCs. The chain links TRBV4-2 to TRBJ2-7; possibly TRBD2 for D (6 bases). The CDR3 sequence is CASSQDQEGAYEQYF. The CDR3, as DNA: TGTGCCAGCAGCCAAGATCAGGAGGGAGCCTACGAGCAGTACTTC.